One and the same sample provided the 16 T cell receptor beta chains below, sequenced in a study of T-cell memory formation after mild COVID-19. TCRdb passed the 5' RACE reads through MiXCR, listing each CDR3 protein once. This table holds about 430,000 distinct CDR3 sequences, around 24% found once. Sequencing used PBMCs or a T cell subset sorted from them (not recorded which). The receptors here all came from an adult woman who had mild COVID-19 (a few samples of this study predate the infection). Cell type and time point are not known.

In this sample, this clonotype turned up a few times. The chain is built from TRBV5-1 and TRBJ2-5; TRBD2 matches at 12 bases. This CDR3 has 15 residues. Germline V gene lookup returns CDR1 SGHRS and CDR2 YFSETQ. Unmatched junction bases numbered 4, after V lost 6 bases and J lost 1 base. The CDR3 region is CASTSLAGGQETQYF. The CDR3 nucleotides are TGCGCCAGCACCTCACTAGCGGGGGGCCAAGAGACCCAGTACTTC.

On this clonotype itself: This may arise from a read error, as a much more abundant clone is one base away. The chain joins TRBV5-6 to TRBJ2-5; D perhaps matches TRBD1 (6 bases). Trimming left V 4 bases short and J 1 base short, with 20 bases between. From germline, CDR1 is SGHDT and CDR2 YYEEEE. This CDR3 contains 17 residues. The CDR3 coding sequence is TGTGCCAGCAGCCCCGGGACACTCCGCTTGGCCCAAGAGACCCAGTACTTC. This sequence encodes CASSPGTLRLAQETQYF. Complete variable domain (other parts from reference TRBV5-6 and TRBJ2-5): DAGVTQSPTHLIKTRGQQVTLRCSPKSGHDTVSWYQQALGQGPQFIFQYYEEEERQRGNFPDRFSGHQFPNYSSELNVNALLLGDSALYLCASSPGTLRLAQETQYFGPGTRLLVL.

J is TRBJ2-3 and V is TRBV5-1; D perhaps matches TRBD2 (5 bases). This CDR3 region has 14 residues. Deletions cut 0 bases from V and 7 bases from J, with 12 bases between. Germline V gives CDR1 SGHRS, CDR2 YFSETQ. The CDR3: CASSLGEKRNTQYF. The CDR3 coding sequence is TGCGCCAGCAGCTTGGGGGAGAAAAGGAATACGCAGTATTTT.

This clonotype turned up a few times. The rearrangement links TRBV12-3 or TRBV12-4 to TRBJ2-1, with 13 bases fitting TRBD2. The CDR3 is 14 amino acids. The junction had 7 bases not matched to a gene; V was cut back by 10 bases and J by 7 bases. In DNA, the CDR3 is TGTGCCACCGGACTAGCGGGAGTAGGGAATGAGCAGTTCTTC. Translation gives CATGLAGVGNEQFF.

In nucleotides, the CDR3 is TGTGCCAGCAGCATCACAGGGGGAAGTAATGGCTACACCTTC. Translating it yields CASSITGGSNGYTF. V usage is TRBV7-9 and J usage is TRBJ1-2; the match to TRBD1 covers 8 bases. Germline V gene data show CDR1 as SEHNR and CDR2 as FQNEAQ (reference sequence). The J segment lost 6 bases and the V segment lost 5 bases, leaving 8 bases of the junction unmatched. This CDR3 is built from 14 residues.

The chain combines TRBV21-1 with TRBJ2-7; the DNA was not compared with TRBD1, the D call given in the table. TRBV21-1 is a pseudogene segment. This CDR3 is 17 amino acids long. Here the CDR3 DNA reads TGTGCCAGCAGCACCCCCGGGACAGGGCCAGACTGGTACGAGCAGTACTTC. Translating gives CASSTPGTGPDWYEQYF.

The rearrangement uses TRBV7-9 and TRBJ2-3; 7 bases line up with TRBD2. The junction had 7 bases not matched to a gene; V was cut back by 5 bases and J by 2 bases. Germline CDR1 is SEHNR and CDR2 is FQNEAQ (reference sequence). This CDR3 has 15 residues. For the CDR3, the DNA is TGTGCCAGCAGCCCGCTGACTAGCCCCACAGATACGCAGTATTTT. Amino acids: CASSPLTSPTDTQYF.

This chain joins TRBV6-1 and TRBJ1-1; no reliable D call. The V end was cut by 0 bases, the J end by 5 bases, with 16 bases between. The CDR3 runs to 16 residues. Germline V CDR1 and CDR2: MNHNS, SASEGT. This CDR3 is CASSEALPVVGTEAFF. CDR3 sequence (DNA): TGTGCCAGCAGTGAAGCGCTTCCGGTTGTAGGAACTGAAGCTTTCTTT.

J is TRBJ2-7 and V is TRBV7-9; D is unclear. V was shortened by 2 bases and J by 1 base, with 6 bases between the two germline ends. Germline values: CDR1 SEHNR, CDR2 FQNEAQ (reference sequence). This CDR3 spans 13 amino acids. CDR3 in DNA: TGTGCCAGCAGCTTAAGGGCATCCTACGAGCAGTACTTC. This sequence encodes CASSLRASYEQYF.

This clonotype has more than one count but fewer than ten. J is TRBJ2-3 and V is TRBV14; D uncertain. Trimming removed 1 base at V and 2 bases at J, with 7 bases between. CDR3 length equals 14 residues. Germline V gene lookup returns CDR1 SGHDN and CDR2 FVKESK. CDR3 sequence reads: CASSQGGPTDTQYF. As DNA, the CDR3 is TGTGCCAGCAGCCAAGGAGGCCCCACAGATACGCAGTATTTT.

This clonotype was seen only a few times. J is TRBJ1-1 and V is TRBV14; D is unresolved. Per the germline V gene, CDR1 is SGHDN and CDR2 is FVKESK. V lost 2 bases, J lost 1 base, and 11 bases lay in between. The CDR3 covers 15 residues. The CDR3 protein is CASSQMRVGNTEAFF. Here the CDR3 DNA reads TGTGCCAGCAGCCAAATGCGCGTCGGGAACACTGAAGCTTTCTTT.

This clonotype was seen only a few times. The chain joins TRBV7-8 to TRBJ2-5; possibly TRBD1 for D (6 bases). V dropped 4 bases and J dropped 1 base, with 7 bases sitting between them. CDR3 size: 13 residues. The germline V gene has CDR1 SGHVS and CDR2 FQNEAQ. The CDR3: CASSSDSQETQYF. DNA for the CDR3: TGTGCCAGCAGCTCGGACAGCCAAGAGACCCAGTACTTC.

The chain links TRBV20-1 to TRBJ2-3, with 7 bases aligning to TRBD2. V trimming: 2 bases; J trimming: 4 bases; junction bases outside the gene matches: 6. The CDR3 contains 14 residues. CDR1 and CDR2 from the germline V gene are DFQATT and SNEGSKA (reference sequence). For the CDR3, the DNA is TGCAGTGCTAGATTAGGGGCGGGGGCAGATACGCAGTATTTT. This translates into CSARLGAGADTQYF.

This clonotype was picked up a small number of times. The rearrangement links TRBV6-5 to TRBJ1-1; D call uncertain. CDR1 is MNHEY and CDR2 is SVGAGI in the germline V gene. CDR3 length equals 14 residues. V was shortened by 0 bases and J by 1 base, with 6 bases between the two germline ends. The chain's CDR3 is CASSYSAPNTEAFF. The CDR3 region has the DNA TGTGCCAGCAGTTACTCGGCGCCGAACACTGAAGCTTTCTTT.

The table lists this clonotype with a few counts. V gene TRBV18 combines with J gene TRBJ1-2; the D gene is possibly TRBD1 (5 bases). This CDR3 has 14 amino acids. Trimming left V 0 bases short and J 1 base short, with 6 bases between. In germline, CDR1 is KGHSH, CDR2 LQKENI. The CDR3 reads CASSPPDINYGYTF. The CDR3 DNA follows: TGTGCCAGCTCACCACCGGACATTAACTATGGCTACACCTTC.

The chain is built from TRBV20-1 and TRBJ1-1; 11 bases align to TRBD1. This CDR3 region has 13 residues. CDR1 DFQATT and CDR2 SNEGSKA come from the germline V gene (reference sequence). V lost 4 bases to trimming and J lost 7 bases; unmatched junction nucleotides: 5. CDR3 residues: CSANRGQGVEAFF. The CDR3 region has the DNA TGCAGTGCTAATAGGGGACAGGGGGTTGAAGCTTTCTTT.